This T cell receptor beta chain is drawn from a study of neurological immune-mediated disorders (dated by TCRdb to about 2019). Notes on the research overall: Using UMI-based sequencing, the study compared peripheral blood TCR-beta repertoires from patients with HTLV-I-associated myelopathy (HAM/TSP), patients with multiple sclerosis, and healthy controls. The cohort comprised 68 subjects: about 15 HAM/TSP patients, around 34 multiple sclerosis patients and 20 healthy controls. Longitudinal samples, technical triplicates and paired sorted CD4+ and CD8+ T-cell subsets, alongside PBMC samples, were included among the approximately 110 TCR-beta libraries. Longitudinal HAM/TSP and healthy donors were sampled at 3 time-points each (about 3-45 month intervals). Here is what the overall study found, with its caveats: TCR clonal expansion was greatest in HAM/TSP patients and smallest in MS patients, who ranked below even healthy controls. No identical CDR3 amino acid sequences were found to be shared among expanded clones across subjects, suggesting that TCR-beta repertoires were private in all groups.

To synthesize cDNA, template-switch 5'RACE was performed with a primer carrying a 10-nucleotide random unique molecular identifier so that each TCR transcript was tagged. Over 170 million TCR-beta sequences, covering 15-18 subjects, were produced in each sequencing run. The RNeasy kit was used to extract total RNA. The KAPA Real-time Library Amplification kit was used to amplify TCR-beta VDJ regions with primers for the TCR constant region and the 5'RACE anchor. A first PCR added sample indexes and Illumina adaptors, and a second PCR then raised library yield. The roughly 650 bp TCR product was size-selected on a 2% E-gel SizeSelection system after Ampure bead purification. Before pooling, library quality was checked on a Bioanalyzer, concentration was measured with Qubit, and libraries were quantified with the Kapa Library Quantification kit. Paired-end 2 x 150 bp sequencing of the libraries was performed on an Illumina HiSeq 2500. To increase sequence diversity, roughly 24-31% phiX was spiked into each library pool. The study's own analysis went as follows. Quality-filtered reads were processed with the UMI-based MiGEC pipeline, and over 85% of raw TCR sequences were removed by the MiGEC pipeline during error correction. VDJ genes were aligned to IMGT germline references, and each clonotype was defined by a unique CDR3 amino acid sequence together with V-J genes. VDJtools evaluated clonal expansion, Shannon diversity and CDR3 relatedness (CalcPairwiseDistances, ClusterSamples); CLCbio workbench built phylogenetic trees. Expanded clones were defined as having at least 8 unique UMIs, based on coefficient-of-variation modelling across technical triplicates. TCRdb passed the public sequencing reads through fastp at Q25 and MiXCR, retaining productive beta sequences. Rows are unified per CDR3 protein, each entry keeping the most common DNA and genes. TCRdb, not the authors, supplied the V and J calls. In this sample the table shows some 100,000 distinct CDR3 sequences, around 13% of which occur a single time. Of the sample, just under 5% is held by the ten largest clones.

This clonotype was observed at least ten times. Its binding antigen is unknown. There are no base qualities to consult, and no much larger clone falls within one base. According to the study, the label for this sample's time point signals: longitudinal time-point 2. For the unsorted PBMC libraries, 2 million PBMCs were stored in RNAlater at -80 degrees C until RNA extraction and were used to generate the libraries. Peripheral blood underwent Ficoll-Hypaque density gradient centrifugation to isolate PBMCs, which were then cryopreserved in liquid nitrogen. The receptor comes from a female donor with HTLV-1-associated myelopathy (HAM/TSP). The specimen sequenced was PBMCs.

The sequenced DNA is TGCGCCAGCAGCCCCCGGGCATCTAGTTCTGGGGCCAACGTCCTGACTTTC. Translation gives CASSPRASSSGANVLTF. Here the chain combines TRBV5-1 and TRBJ2-6, with the D gene not confidently named. From the cysteine through the phenylalanine, the CDR3 covers 17 amino acids. Just the 51-base CDR3 DNA is kept, in frame starting at base 1. The CDR1 and CDR2 encoded by the germline V gene are SGHRS and YFSETQ. Deletion took 4 bases off V and 1 base off J, with a span of 15 bases between the germline ends.